This T cell receptor beta chain appears in the sequencing data of a study of blood T cell repertoires in COVID-19. Seattle-derived patients entered the study during active infection and were followed longitudinally. Profiled with immunoSEQ multiplex PCR; TCRdb holds only in-frame clones, not every one. This sample has 200,000 to 250,000 clones; approximately 78% occur once, and the top ten carry approximately 5.2%. Trimming stripped 7 bases from V and 9 bases from J, with 22 bases between. Germline V gives CDR1 SNHLY, CDR2 FYNNEI. There are 15 residues in the CDR3. The TCR sequence derives from a woman in her 70s with COVID-19, enrolled during active disease. The chain links TRBV2 to TRBJ2-1, with D perhaps TRBD2 (5 bases). Sequenced sample: peripheral blood. In DNA, the CDR3 is TGTGCCAGCACCGGGGTACAGACCGCTGCAGGTGAGCAGTTCTTC. Translating it yields CASTGVQTAAGEQFF.